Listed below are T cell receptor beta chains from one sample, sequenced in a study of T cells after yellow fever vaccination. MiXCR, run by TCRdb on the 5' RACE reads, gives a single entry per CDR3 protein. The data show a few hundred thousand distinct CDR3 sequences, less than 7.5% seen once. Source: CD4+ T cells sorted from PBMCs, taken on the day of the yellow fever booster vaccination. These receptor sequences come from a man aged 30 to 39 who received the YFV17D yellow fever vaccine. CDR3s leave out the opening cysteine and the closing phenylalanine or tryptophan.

CDR3: ASSLDWNTGELF; J: TRBJ2-2; V: TRBV12-3/TRBV12-4
CDR3: ASSGRQGADIQY; J: TRBJ2-4; V: TRBV2
CDR3: ASSTSEVDEQY; J: TRBJ2-7; V: TRBV28
CDR3: ASRAPGDTQY; J: TRBJ2-3; V: TRBV7-2
CDR3: ASKDQETQY; J: TRBJ2-5; V: TRBV28
CDR3: ASSKPATDTQY; J: TRBJ2-3; V: TRBV6-1
CDR3: ASSPAADTQY; J: TRBJ2-3; V: TRBV27
CDR3: ASSPDRGQNTEAF; J: TRBJ1-1; V: TRBV18
CDR3: ASSLGQGGPYEQY; J: TRBJ2-7; V: TRBV7-2
CDR3: ASSLGRVSYNEQF; J: TRBJ2-1; V: TRBV7-3
CDR3: ASSLSGRGAGKLF; J: TRBJ1-4; V: TRBV12-3/TRBV12-4
CDR3: SARPGTGKIGELF; J: TRBJ2-2; V: TRBV20-1
CDR3: SASASGRANTGELF; J: TRBJ2-2; V: TRBV20-1
CDR3: ASSLGLTGSNTGELF; J: TRBJ2-2; V: TRBV5-1
CDR3: ASSYRGGRGTDTQY; J: TRBJ2-3; V: TRBV12-3/TRBV12-4
CDR3: ASSPIGSGANVLT; J: TRBJ2-6; V: TRBV28
CDR3: SARDRGKTQY; J: TRBJ2-5; V: TRBV20-1
CDR3: ASSFGPGDSTDTQY; J: TRBJ2-3; V: TRBV12-3/TRBV12-4
CDR3: ASSPGGRGSYNEQF; J: TRBJ2-1; V: TRBV4-1
CDR3: ASSQRETQY; J: TRBJ2-5; V: TRBV7-2
CDR3: ASSQQGLAGDEQF; J: TRBJ2-1; V: TRBV4-3
CDR3: ASSLSGGAGRAF; J: TRBJ1-1; V: TRBV12-3/TRBV12-4
CDR3: ASSLGSSGEGEQY; J: TRBJ2-7; V: TRBV27
CDR3: ASSHEGPYEQY; J: TRBJ2-7; V: TRBV12-3/TRBV12-4
CDR3: SARHGLAGDEQF; J: TRBJ2-1; V: TRBV20-1
CDR3: ASRNNNEQF; J: TRBJ2-1; V: TRBV7-8
CDR3: SAGSGTALGEQY; J: TRBJ2-7; V: TRBV29-1
CDR3: SGSRSIGETQY; J: TRBJ2-5; V: TRBV29-1
CDR3: ASSSFPRQEQY; J: TRBJ2-7; V: TRBV6-5
CDR3: ATSDAPSGGPTDTQY; J: TRBJ2-3; V: TRBV24-1
CDR3: ASSQTGAENIQY; J: TRBJ2-4; V: TRBV4-3
CDR3: ASSLKGQEEQY; J: TRBJ2-7; V: TRBV7-3
CDR3: SARGQAETQY; J: TRBJ2-5; V: TRBV20-1
CDR3: ASSKGAKQF; J: TRBJ2-1; V: TRBV21-1
CDR3: ASSPLGQGAIFNQPQH; J: TRBJ1-5; V: TRBV28
CDR3: ASSSLAENEQF; J: TRBJ2-1; V: TRBV6-5
CDR3: ASRISYFSSRDTQY; J: TRBJ2-3; V: TRBV7-9
CDR3: ASGEYNEQF; J: TRBJ2-1; V: TRBV6-2/TRBV6-3
CDR3: ASSPRDSSKFAGANVLT; J: TRBJ2-6; V: TRBV9
CDR3: ASSLGGARSYGYT; J: TRBJ1-2; V: TRBV7-9